This record concerns one T cell receptor beta chain sequence. The record originates from a study of blood T cell repertoires in COVID-19. Study-level background: T cells, B-cell-depleted T cells, or PBMCs provided the cDNA or gDNA that served as material.

The V gene lost 7 bases and the J gene lost 3 bases, with 15 bases spanning the gap. Germline V gene sequence: CDR1 SNHLY, CDR2 FYNNEI. CDR3 length equals 14 residues. As processed by the authors: Scientists estimated how many nucleated cells there were by amplifying reference gene primers. Repertoires were generated with immunoSEQ multiplex PCR, while TCRdb's copy carries only in-frame clones and drops some. From that table come the V and J calls and clone size; the DNA was used to work out D and trimming. The data contain some 150,000 clones, about nine tenths of them singletons. The sequenced sample consisted of peripheral blood. The TCR was taken from a man aged 65 to 79 with acute or convalescent COVID-19. V and J are TRBV2 and TRBJ1-2, with D perhaps TRBD1 (5 bases). CDR3 region: CASTLRGSYYGYTF. For the CDR3, the DNA is TGTGCCAGCACCCTAAGGGGCAGTTACTATGGCTACACCTTC. Looking up the rest from reference TRBV2 and TRBJ1-2 gives the full variable domain: EPEVTQTPSHQVTQMGQEVILRCVPISNHLYFYWYRQILGQKVEFLVSFYNNEISEKSEIFDDQFSVERPDGSNFTLKIRSTKLEDSAMYFCASTLRGSYYGYTFGSGTRLTVV.